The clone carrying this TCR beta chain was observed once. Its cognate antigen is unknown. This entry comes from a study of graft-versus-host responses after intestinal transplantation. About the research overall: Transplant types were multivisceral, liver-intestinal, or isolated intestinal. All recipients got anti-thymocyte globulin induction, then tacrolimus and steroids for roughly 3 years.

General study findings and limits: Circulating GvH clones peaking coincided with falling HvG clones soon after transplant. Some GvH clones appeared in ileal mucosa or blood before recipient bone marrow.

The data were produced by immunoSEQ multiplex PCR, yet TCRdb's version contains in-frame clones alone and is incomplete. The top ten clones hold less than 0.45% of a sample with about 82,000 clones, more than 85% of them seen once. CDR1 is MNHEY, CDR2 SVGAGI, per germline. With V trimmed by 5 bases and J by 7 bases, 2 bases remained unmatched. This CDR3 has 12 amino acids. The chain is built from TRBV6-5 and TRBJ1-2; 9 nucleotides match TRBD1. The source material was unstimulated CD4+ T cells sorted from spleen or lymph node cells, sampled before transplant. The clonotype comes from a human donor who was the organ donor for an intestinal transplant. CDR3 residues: CASSTGGTGYTF. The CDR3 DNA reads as TGTGCCAGCAGTACAGGGGGCACTGGCTACACCTTC.